This section outlines one T cell receptor beta chain sequence together with its context. This specimen comes from a study of blood T cell repertoires in COVID-19. About the study: Donors in the United States, Italy and Spain gave samples during acute or convalescent COVID-19.

V was pared by 8 bases and J by 5 bases, with 4 bases of the junction left unmatched. The CDR3 has 13 residues. Germline V CDR1 and CDR2: MNHEY, SVGAGI. TCRdb keeps only in-frame clones here, not all; method: immunoSEQ multiplex PCR. The table shows 300,000 to 400,000 clones, with 75% to 90% occurring only once. Sequences were obtained from peripheral blood. This clonotype was obtained from a woman under 40 with COVID-19, enrolled during active disease. The chain has TRBV6-5 and TRBJ2-1, with TRBD2 identical over 9 bases. The CDR3 region is CASRTSDHNEQFF. DNA for the CDR3: TGTGCCAGCCGGACTAGCGACCACAATGAGCAGTTCTTC.